A selection of T cell receptor beta chains follows, all from one sample in a study of blood T cell repertoires in COVID-19. This table comes from immunoSEQ multiplex PCR, and its TCRdb copy is limited to in-frame clones, with some not included. The data hold about 83,000 clones, with roughly 82% observed a single time. The material sequenced was peripheral blood. All receptors come from a man over 45 with active COVID-19. Each CDR3 is given without its conserved first and last residue. The D gene is left open where the match is weak.

V gene,D gene,CDR3 protein
TRBV20-1,TRBD1,SAGAGTGSETQY
TRBV7-2,TRBD1,ASSLSGGNTEAF
TRBV5-4,NA,ASSLGGGRIPEAF
TRBV3-1/TRBV3-2,TRBD2,ASSHPGRGGNEQF
TRBV9,NA,ASSVIGQGISTDTQY
TRBV30,NA,AWSVRHADKGQRGYT
TRBV7-3,NA,ASSLTGVGEQY
TRBV19,NA,ASWQVYSNQPQH
TRBV7-9,TRBD2,ASSFGTSGSHNEQF
TRBV7-9,TRBD1,ASSLADRALTDTQY
TRBV29-1,NA,SVELTGRYEQY
TRBV7-3,TRBD1,ASSQTRTGSHEQY
TRBV9,TRBD2,ASSFGLAGGIYNEQF
TRBV5-4,NA,ASSLLQGYGYT
TRBV10-3,TRBD2,AISGGTSGDEQY
TRBV9,NA,ASSAIGATGEQY
TRBV5-1,TRBD1,ASSEGTAFVSPLH
TRBV6-6,TRBD1,ASSPSRDRAYEQY
TRBV2,NA,ASRADGGNTEAF
TRBV27,TRBD1,ASGFRGRDTGYT
TRBV6-5,NA,ASSYLPRQFTGELF
TRBV5-4,NA,ASSSPGLNTEAF
TRBV19,NA,ASSISTLEGYT
TRBV5-6,NA,ASSRVGGVGYGYT
TRBV6-5,NA,ASSPGQISGNTIY
TRBV5-6,NA,ASKGVPSSYEQY
TRBV19,NA,AGRGQPNTGELF
TRBV6-2/TRBV6-3,TRBD2,ASSFRTSGRAYEQY
TRBV28,TRBD1,ASSYRGIGKLF
TRBV27,TRBD1,ASSPRQGINGYT
TRBV4-3,TRBD1,ASSQSLDRETEKLF
TRBV6-2/TRBV6-3,NA,ASSYPQGGGYT
TRBV5-6,NA,ASSLGGGGAKINGYT
TRBV5-4,NA,ASSLSHYNEQF
TRBV28,TRBD1,ASRGTGGSGT